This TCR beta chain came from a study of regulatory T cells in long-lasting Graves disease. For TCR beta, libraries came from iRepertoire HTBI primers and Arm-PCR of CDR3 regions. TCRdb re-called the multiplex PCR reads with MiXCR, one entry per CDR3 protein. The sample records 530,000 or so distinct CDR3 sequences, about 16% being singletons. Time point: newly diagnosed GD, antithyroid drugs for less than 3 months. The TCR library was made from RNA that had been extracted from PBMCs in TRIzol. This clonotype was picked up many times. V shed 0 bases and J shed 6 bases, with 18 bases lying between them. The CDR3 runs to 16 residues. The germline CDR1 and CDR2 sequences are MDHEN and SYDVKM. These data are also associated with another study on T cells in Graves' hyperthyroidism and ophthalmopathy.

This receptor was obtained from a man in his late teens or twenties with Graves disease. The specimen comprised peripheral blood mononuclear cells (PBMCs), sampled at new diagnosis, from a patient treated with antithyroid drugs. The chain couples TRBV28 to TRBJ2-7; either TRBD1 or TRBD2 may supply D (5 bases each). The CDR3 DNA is TGTGCCAGCAGTTTATGGGCTGGGGGTGCGGACGGCGAGCAGTACTTC. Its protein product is CASSLWAGGADGEQYF.